This T cell receptor (beta chain) was recovered during a study of tumor-infiltrating lymphocytes in primary liver carcinoma. Study context: Patients included men and women of 30 to 69 years.

Germline V gene lookup returns CDR1 MNHNS and CDR2 SASEGT. The CDR3 totals 11 residues. From approximately 20-30 mg of unsorted bulk tissue, DNA and RNA were co-extracted together. Primary liver carcinoma, confirmed by histopathology, was surgically resected. The input was about 490 ng total RNA; TCR beta cDNA was made from it with a constant-region primer. Researchers made the TCR beta libraries by running three nested multiplex PCR rounds with slightly modified ARM-PCR. The first two PCR rounds used TRBV1-TRBV30 primers with a Cbeta primer, about 9 cycles each. TCRdb independently ran MiXCR on the multiplex PCR reads; one entry per CDR3 protein. The sample holds 35,000 to 40,000 distinct CDR3 sequences, about 75% seen once. Comment on this clonotype: Germline and junction disagree at one end, which may indicate a read error.

The sequence was collected from a man in his forties with primary liver carcinoma and hepatitis B virus infection. Sequencing was done on a sample of tumor-adjacent normal liver tissue. The chain couples TRBV6-1 to TRBJ1-2; D gene uncertain. The CDR3 is CASTRENGYTF. CDR3 DNA sequence: TGTGCAAGCACTCGGGAAAATGGCTACACCTTC.